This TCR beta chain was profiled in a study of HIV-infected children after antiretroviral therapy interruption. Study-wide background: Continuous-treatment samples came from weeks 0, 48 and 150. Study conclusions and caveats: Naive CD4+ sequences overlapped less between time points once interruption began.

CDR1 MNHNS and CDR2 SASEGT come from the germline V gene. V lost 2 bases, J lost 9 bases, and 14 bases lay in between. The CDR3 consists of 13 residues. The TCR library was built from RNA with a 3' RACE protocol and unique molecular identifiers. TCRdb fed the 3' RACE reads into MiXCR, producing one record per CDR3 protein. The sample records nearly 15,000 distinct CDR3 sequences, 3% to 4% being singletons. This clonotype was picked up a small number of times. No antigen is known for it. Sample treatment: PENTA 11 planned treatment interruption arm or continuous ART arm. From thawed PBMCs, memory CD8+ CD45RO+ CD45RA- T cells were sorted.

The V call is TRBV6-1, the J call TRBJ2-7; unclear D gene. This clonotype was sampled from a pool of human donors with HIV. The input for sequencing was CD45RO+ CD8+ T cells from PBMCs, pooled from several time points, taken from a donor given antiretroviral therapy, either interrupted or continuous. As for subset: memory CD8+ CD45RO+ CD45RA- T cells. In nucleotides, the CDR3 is TGTGCCAGCAGTGAACGGTGGGGTTTGAGGCAGTACTTC. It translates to CASSERWGLRQYF.